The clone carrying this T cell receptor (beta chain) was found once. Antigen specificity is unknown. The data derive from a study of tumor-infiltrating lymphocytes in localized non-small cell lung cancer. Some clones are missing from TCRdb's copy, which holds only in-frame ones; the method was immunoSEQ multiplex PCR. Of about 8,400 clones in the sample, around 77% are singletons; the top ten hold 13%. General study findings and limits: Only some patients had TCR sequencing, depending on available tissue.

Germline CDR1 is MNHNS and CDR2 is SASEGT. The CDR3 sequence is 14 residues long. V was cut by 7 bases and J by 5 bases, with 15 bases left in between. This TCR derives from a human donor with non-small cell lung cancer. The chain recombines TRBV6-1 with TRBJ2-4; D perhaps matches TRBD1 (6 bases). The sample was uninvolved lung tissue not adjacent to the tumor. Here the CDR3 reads CASKTGFAENIQYF. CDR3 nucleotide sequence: TGTGCCAGCAAAACAGGGTTCGCAGAAAACATTCAGTACTTC.